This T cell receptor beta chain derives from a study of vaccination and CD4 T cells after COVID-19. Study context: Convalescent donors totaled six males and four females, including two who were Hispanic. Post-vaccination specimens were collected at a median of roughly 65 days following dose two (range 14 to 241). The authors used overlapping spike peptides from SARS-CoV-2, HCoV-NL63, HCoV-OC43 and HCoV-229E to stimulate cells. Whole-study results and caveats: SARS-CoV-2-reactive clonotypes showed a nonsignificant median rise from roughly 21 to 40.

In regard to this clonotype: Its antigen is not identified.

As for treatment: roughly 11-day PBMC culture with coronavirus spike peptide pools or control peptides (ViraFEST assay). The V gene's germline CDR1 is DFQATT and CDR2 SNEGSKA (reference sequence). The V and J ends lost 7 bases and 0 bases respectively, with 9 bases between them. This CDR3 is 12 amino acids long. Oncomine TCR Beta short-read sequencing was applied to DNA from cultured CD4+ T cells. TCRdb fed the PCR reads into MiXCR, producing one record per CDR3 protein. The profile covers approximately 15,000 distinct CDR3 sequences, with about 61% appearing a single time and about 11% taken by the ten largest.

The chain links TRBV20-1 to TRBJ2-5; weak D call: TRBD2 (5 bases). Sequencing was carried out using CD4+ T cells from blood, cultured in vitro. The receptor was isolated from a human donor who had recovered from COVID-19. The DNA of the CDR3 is TGCAGTGTTGCGGACTACCAAGAGACCCAGTACTTC. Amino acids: CSVADYQETQYF.